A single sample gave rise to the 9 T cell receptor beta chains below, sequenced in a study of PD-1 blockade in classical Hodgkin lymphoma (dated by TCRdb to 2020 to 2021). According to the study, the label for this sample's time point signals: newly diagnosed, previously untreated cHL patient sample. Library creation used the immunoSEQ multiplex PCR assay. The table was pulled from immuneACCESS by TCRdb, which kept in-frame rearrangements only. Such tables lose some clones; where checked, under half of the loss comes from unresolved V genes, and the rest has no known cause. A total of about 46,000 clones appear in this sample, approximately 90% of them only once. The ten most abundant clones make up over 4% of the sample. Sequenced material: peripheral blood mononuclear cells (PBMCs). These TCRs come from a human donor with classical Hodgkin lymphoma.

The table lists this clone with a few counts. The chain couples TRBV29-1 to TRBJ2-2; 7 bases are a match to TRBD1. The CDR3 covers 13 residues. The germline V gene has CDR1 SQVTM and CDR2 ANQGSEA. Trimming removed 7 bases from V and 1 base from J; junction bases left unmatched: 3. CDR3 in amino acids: CSGGQENTGELFF. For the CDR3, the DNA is TGCAGCGGTGGACAGGAGAACACCGGGGAGCTGTTTTTT.

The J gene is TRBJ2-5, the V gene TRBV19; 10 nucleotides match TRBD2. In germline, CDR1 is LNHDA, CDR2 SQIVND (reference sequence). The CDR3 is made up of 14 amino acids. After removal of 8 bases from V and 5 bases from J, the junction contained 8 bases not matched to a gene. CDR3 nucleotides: TGTGCCAGTGCTCCGGGACTAGCGAGGGAGACCCAGTACTTC. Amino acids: CASAPGLARETQYF.

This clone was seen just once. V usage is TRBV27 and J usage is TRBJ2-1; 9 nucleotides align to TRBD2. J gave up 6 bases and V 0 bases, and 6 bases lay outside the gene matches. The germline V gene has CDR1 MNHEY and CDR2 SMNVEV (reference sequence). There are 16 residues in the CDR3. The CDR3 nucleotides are TGTGCCAGCAGTTTATCGGTAGCGGGAGTGGGCAATGAGCAGTTCTTC. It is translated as CASSLSVAGVGNEQFF.

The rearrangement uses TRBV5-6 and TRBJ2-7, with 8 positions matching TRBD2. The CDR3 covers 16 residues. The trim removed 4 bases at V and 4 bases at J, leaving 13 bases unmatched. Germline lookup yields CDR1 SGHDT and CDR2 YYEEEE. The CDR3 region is CASSPWQGLVLYEQYF. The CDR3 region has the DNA TGTGCCAGCAGCCCCTGGCAGGGACTAGTTCTGTACGAGCAGTACTTC.

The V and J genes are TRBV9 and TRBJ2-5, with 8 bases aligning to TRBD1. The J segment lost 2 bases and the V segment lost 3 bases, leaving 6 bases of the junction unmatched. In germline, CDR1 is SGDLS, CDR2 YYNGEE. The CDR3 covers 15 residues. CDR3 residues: CASSAHRGDQETQYF. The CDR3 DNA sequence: TGTGCCAGCAGCGCCCACAGGGGGGATCAAGAGACCCAGTACTTC.

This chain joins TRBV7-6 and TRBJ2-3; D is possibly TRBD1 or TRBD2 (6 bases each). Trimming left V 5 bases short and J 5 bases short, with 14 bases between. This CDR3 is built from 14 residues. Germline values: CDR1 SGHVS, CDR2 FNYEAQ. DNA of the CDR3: TGTGCCAGCAGCCCACTGGGGGGCAGAGATACGCAGTATTTT. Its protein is CASSPLGGRDTQYF.

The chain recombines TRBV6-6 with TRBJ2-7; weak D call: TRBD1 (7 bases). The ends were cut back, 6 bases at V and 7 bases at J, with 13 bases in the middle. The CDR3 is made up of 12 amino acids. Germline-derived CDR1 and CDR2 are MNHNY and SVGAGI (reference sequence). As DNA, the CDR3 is TGTGCCAGCAGCGAATCAGGGGGGGAGCAGTACTTC. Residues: CASSESGGEQYF.

In DNA form, the CDR3 reads TGCGCCAGCAGTGACCTCCGACTAGCGGAAGGGACTAGCACAGATACGCAGTATTTT. This translates into CASSDLRLAEGTSTDTQYF. This chain joins TRBV10-1 and TRBJ2-3; the match to TRBD2 covers 9 bases. Germline-derived CDR1 and CDR2 are WNHNN and SYGVQD (reference sequence). J lost 0 bases, V lost 3 bases, and 13 bases had no gene match. The CDR3 length is 19 residues.

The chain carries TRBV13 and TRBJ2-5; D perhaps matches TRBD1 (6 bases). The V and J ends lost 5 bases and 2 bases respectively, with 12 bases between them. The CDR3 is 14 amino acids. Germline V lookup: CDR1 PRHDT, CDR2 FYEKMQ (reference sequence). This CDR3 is CASSPDRDQETQYF. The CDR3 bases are TGTGCCAGCAGCCCGGACAGAGATCAAGAGACCCAGTACTTC.